The rows below give T cell receptor beta chains drawn from one sample of a study of radiotherapy plus CTLA-4 blockade in lung cancer. Sequenced by immunoSEQ multiplex PCR; TCRdb stores in-frame clones only, minus some. The profile shows roughly 66,000 clones, about 85% of them singletons. The source was peripheral blood, collected from a patient treated with radiotherapy plus ipilimumab. These TCRs come from a human donor with non-small cell lung cancer who had a partial response to radiotherapy plus ipilimumab. The CDR3 runs from the conserved cysteine through the conserved F or W. The D gene is left open where the match is weak. Expanded clones are given a class, and other clones once, few, many or no size at all.

v_gene: TRBV2; abundance: .; d_gene: TRBD2; j_gene: TRBJ2-3; CDR3aa: CASSESGRPPDTQYF; CDR3nt: TGTGCCAGCAGTGAGAGCGGGAGGCCCCCCGATACGCAGTATTTT
v_gene: TRBV4-1; abundance: .; d_gene: .; j_gene: TRBJ1-1; CDR3aa: CASSQDWAAVTEAFF; CDR3nt: TGCGCCAGCAGCCAAGATTGGGCAGCAGTCACTGAAGCTTTCTTT
v_gene: TRBV2; abundance: .; d_gene: .; j_gene: TRBJ1-1; CDR3aa: CASSASTGITEAFF; CDR3nt: TGTGCCAGCAGTGCCAGTACAGGGATCACTGAAGCTTTCTTT
v_gene: TRBV9; abundance: .; d_gene: TRBD2; j_gene: TRBJ2-1; CDR3aa: CASSPRLAGSYNEQFF; CDR3nt: TGTGCCAGCAGCCCACGACTAGCAGGCTCCTACAATGAGCAGTTCTTC
v_gene: TRBV5-1; abundance: once; d_gene: TRBD1; j_gene: TRBJ1-1; CDR3aa: CASSTRQGRGTEAFF; CDR3nt: TGCGCCAGCAGCACGAGACAGGGTAGGGGCACTGAAGCTTTCTTT
v_gene: TRBV7-2; abundance: once; d_gene: .; j_gene: TRBJ2-1; CDR3aa: CASSLVVRYNEQFF; CDR3nt: TGTGCCAGCAGCTTAGTGGTGAGGTACAATGAGCAGTTCTTC
v_gene: TRBV6-1; abundance: few; d_gene: .; j_gene: TRBJ2-1; CDR3aa: CASVFSRGSYNEQFF; CDR3nt: TGTGCCAGCGTCTTTTCCCGGGGATCCTACAATGAGCAGTTCTTC
v_gene: TRBV18; abundance: .; d_gene: TRBD1; j_gene: TRBJ1-1; CDR3aa: CASSSGQGSGTEAFF; CDR3nt: TGTGCCAGCTCATCTGGACAGGGAAGCGGCACTGAAGCTTTCTTT
v_gene: TRBV7-9; abundance: .; d_gene: .; j_gene: TRBJ2-2; CDR3aa: CASSNRAGDTGELFF; CDR3nt: TGTGCCAGCAGTAACCGGGCAGGGGACACCGGGGAGCTGTTTTTT
v_gene: TRBV28; abundance: .; d_gene: .; j_gene: TRBJ1-1; CDR3aa: CASSTPGRGLQNTEAFF; CDR3nt: TGTGCCAGCAGCACCCCCGGGAGAGGACTACAAAACACTGAAGCTTTCTTT
v_gene: TRBV29-1; abundance: .; d_gene: .; j_gene: TRBJ1-1; CDR3aa: CSSREGGGTEAFF; CDR3nt: TGCAGCTCTAGAGAGGGGGGAGGGACTGAAGCTTTCTTT
v_gene: TRBV4-1; abundance: .; d_gene: TRBD1; j_gene: TRBJ2-5; CDR3aa: CASSQDGAGGNQYF; CDR3nt: TGCGCCAGCAGCCAAGATGGCGCAGGGGGTAACCAGTACTTC
v_gene: TRBV5-4; abundance: .; d_gene: TRBD2; j_gene: TRBJ2-3; CDR3aa: CASSPGTSGRGGTDTQYF; CDR3nt: TGTGCCAGCAGCCCCGGGACTAGCGGGAGGGGCGGCACAGATACGCAGTATTTT
v_gene: TRBV15; abundance: .; d_gene: TRBD2; j_gene: TRBJ2-3; CDR3aa: CATSSQHGGGTDTQYF; CDR3nt: TGTGCCACCAGCAGTCAACATGGCGGGGGAACAGATACGCAGTATTTT
v_gene: TRBV7-3; abundance: .; d_gene: .; j_gene: TRBJ2-2; CDR3aa: CASSRGAAAAKELFF; CDR3nt: TGTGCCAGCAGCCGCGGGGCGGCGGCTGCGAAGGAGCTGTTTTTT
v_gene: TRBV18; abundance: .; d_gene: TRBD1; j_gene: TRBJ2-1; CDR3aa: CASSPTGYPNEQFF; CDR3nt: TGTGCCAGCTCCCCGACAGGGTACCCCAATGAGCAGTTCTTC
v_gene: TRBV11-2; abundance: .; d_gene: .; j_gene: TRBJ1-2; CDR3aa: CASSPGTTYGYTF; CDR3nt: TGTGCCAGCAGTCCCGGGACAACGTATGGCTACACCTTC
v_gene: TRBV7-9; abundance: .; d_gene: TRBD1; j_gene: TRBJ2-7; CDR3aa: CASSQPGGRYEQYF; CDR3nt: TGTGCCAGCAGCCAGCCAGGGGGTCGCTACGAGCAGTACTTC
v_gene: TRBV30; abundance: .; d_gene: .; j_gene: TRBJ2-3; CDR3aa: CAWSADTIFHRDTQYF; CDR3nt: TGTGCCTGGAGTGCAGACACGATTTTCCACCGAGATACGCAGTATTTT
v_gene: TRBV9; abundance: .; d_gene: TRBD2; j_gene: TRBJ2-7; CDR3aa: CASSVGGSGSFYEQYF; CDR3nt: TGTGCCAGCAGCGTAGGGGGTAGCGGGAGTTTCTACGAGCAGTACTTC
v_gene: TRBV7-9; abundance: .; d_gene: TRBD2; j_gene: TRBJ2-5; CDR3aa: CASSLLGLGQETQYF; CDR3nt: TGTGCCAGCAGCCTCCTTGGACTAGGACAAGAGACCCAGTACTTC
v_gene: TRBV6-6; abundance: .; d_gene: .; j_gene: TRBJ2-1; CDR3aa: CASSSYPNEQFF; CDR3nt: TGTGCCAGCAGTTCCTACCCCAATGAGCAGTTCTTC
v_gene: TRBV5-1; abundance: once; d_gene: TRBD1; j_gene: TRBJ2-4; CDR3aa: CASSLGQGDKNIQYF; CDR3nt: TGCGCCAGCAGCCTAGGACAGGGCGACAAAAACATTCAGTACTTC
v_gene: TRBV27; abundance: few; d_gene: .; j_gene: TRBJ2-7; CDR3aa: CASSPRRTSGSYEQYF; CDR3nt: TGTGCCAGCAGTCCGCGCCGGACCAGCGGATCCTACGAGCAGTACTTC
v_gene: TRBV27; abundance: few; d_gene: TRBD2; j_gene: TRBJ2-7; CDR3aa: CASSSPQRGSYEQYF; CDR3nt: TGTGCCAGCAGCTCCCCCCAGCGGGGGTCCTACGAGCAGTACTTC
v_gene: TRBV5-4; abundance: .; d_gene: TRBD2; j_gene: TRBJ2-5; CDR3aa: CASSPHLAAIQETQYF; CDR3nt: TGTGCCAGCAGCCCCCACCTAGCGGCTATCCAAGAGACCCAGTACTTC
v_gene: TRBV27; abundance: .; d_gene: TRBD1; j_gene: TRBJ2-1; CDR3aa: CASSKDRGRLNYNEQFF; CDR3nt: TGTGCCAGCAGCAAGGACAGGGGGAGACTCAACTACAATGAGCAGTTCTTC